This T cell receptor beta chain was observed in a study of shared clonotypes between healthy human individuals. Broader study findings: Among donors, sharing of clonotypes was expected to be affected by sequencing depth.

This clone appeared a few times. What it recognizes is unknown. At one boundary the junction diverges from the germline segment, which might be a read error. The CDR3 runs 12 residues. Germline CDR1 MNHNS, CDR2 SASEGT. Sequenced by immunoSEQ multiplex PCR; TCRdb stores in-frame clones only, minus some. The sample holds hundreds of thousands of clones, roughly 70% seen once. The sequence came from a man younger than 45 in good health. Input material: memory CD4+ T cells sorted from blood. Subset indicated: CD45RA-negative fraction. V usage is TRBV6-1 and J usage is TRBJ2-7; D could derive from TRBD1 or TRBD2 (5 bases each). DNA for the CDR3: TGTGCCAGCATGGGGAACCGGGACGATACCCACTTC. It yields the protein CASMGNRDDTHF.